This paragraph reports one T cell receptor (beta chain). V lost 4 bases and J lost 6; bases outside the gene matches: 8. Germline loops: CDR1 KGHDR, CDR2 SFDVKD. The CDR3 runs 15 residues. This record belongs to a study of blood T cell repertoires in COVID-19. Background on the study: Samples of COVID-19 (acute and convalescent) were obtained from the United States, Italy and Spain.

Produced via immunoSEQ multiplex PCR; TCRdb's table is partial and in-frame only. Of roughly 280,000 clones in the sample, approximately 86% were seen once. The TCR comes from a man in his forties with active or convalescent COVID-19. Sequenced input: peripheral blood. J is TRBJ2-3 and V is TRBV24-1; 8 nucleotides align to TRBD1. The CDR3, as DNA: TGTGCCACCAGTGAAGCAGGACAGGGTTTGGATACGCAGTATTTT. Residues: CATSEAGQGLDTQYF.